Listed below are T cell receptor beta chains from one sample, sequenced in a study of cytomegalovirus exposure and HLA in healthy donors. Using immunoSEQ multiplex PCR, the repertoire was profiled, and TCRdb retains in-frame clones only, with some absent. The repertoire includes about 120,000 clones, roughly 89% of them detected once, and about 1% sits in the top ten. The sequencing sample was made of PBMCs. These receptors were taken from a woman under 30 in good health and CMV-seronegative. CDR3s include the opening cysteine and the closing phenylalanine or tryptophan.

>TRBJ1-3|TRBV30
CAWGVRDGNTIYF
>TRBJ1-5|TRBV7-9
CASSARNDRGGNQPQHF
>TRBJ1-6|TRBV6-6
CASSEGPLPPLHF
>TRBJ2-3|TRBV7-2
CASSLNGRADDTQYF
>TRBJ2-3|TRBV19
CASSGDLAGGSKQYF
>TRBJ1-5|TRBV6-5
CASREGRYSNQPQHF
>TRBJ1-4|TRBV25-1
CASSAAWSEKLFF
>TRBJ2-2|TRBV6-1
CASSGGRENTGELFF
>TRBJ2-2|TRBV6-5
CASSYSIGGTGELFF
>TRBJ2-6|TRBV14
CASSPLRGSGANVLTF
>TRBJ1-2|TRBV29-1
CSVGQNYGYTF
>TRBJ2-7|TRBV5-4
CASSPRDRLYEQYF
>TRBJ2-3|TRBV11-2
CASRHPGTGLSDTQYF
>TRBJ1-1|TRBV28
CASSLWGGQGQFEAFF
>TRBJ1-1|TRBV6-5
CASTLQGARTEAFF
>TRBJ1-3|TRBV11-2
CASTPRTRETGNTIYF
>TRBJ1-3|TRBV19
CASSINAAVTATGNTIYF
>TRBJ2-3|TRBV30
CAWSISWGHDTDTQYF
>TRBJ1-6|TRBV11-2
CASSILRTGHNSPLHF
>TRBJ1-5|TRBV28
CASSPRGVGQGANQPQHF